A single sample gave rise to the 32 T cell receptor beta chains below, sequenced in a study of early T cells in non-severe SARS-CoV-2 infection. TCRdb ran MiXCR on the 5' RACE reads and lists one entry per CDR3 protein. The sample yields fewer than 80,000 distinct CDR3 sequences, about 4.6% seen once. Source: whole blood, taken at baseline. The receptors were sampled from an adult who was a healthcare worker with PCR-confirmed SARS-CoV-2 infection or an uninfected control (not recorded which). The donor label of this sample is uncertain.

The rearrangement joins TRBV9 to TRBJ1-6, with 8 bases that match TRBD1. Germline loops: CDR1 SGDLS, CDR2 YYNGEE. V was clipped by 0 bases and J by 9 bases; unmatched bases: 2. The CDR3 sequence is 14 residues long. The DNA of the CDR3 is TGTGCCAGCAGCGTAGGCACAGGGGGTTCACCCCTCCACTTT. This encodes CASSVGTGGSPLHF.

This clonotype has more than one count but fewer than ten. This rearrangement joins TRBV9 to TRBJ2-5, with 11 nucleotides matching TRBD2. The CDR3 is made up of 15 amino acids. V was clipped by 4 bases and J by 4 bases; unmatched bases: 6. Germline CDR1 is SGDLS and CDR2 is YYNGEE. Here the CDR3 DNA reads TGTGCCAGCAGCTTTGCTAGCGGGGGGTTAGAGACCCAGTACTTC. It encodes CASSFASGGLETQYF.

Regarding this clonotype: This could be a read error, since a much larger clone is one nucleotide away. The chain joins TRBV3-1 to TRBJ1-2; 7 bases map to TRBD1. The length of the CDR3 is 13 residues. Looked up from germline, CDR1 is LGHDT and CDR2 is YNNKEL (reference sequence). Trimming cost V 3 bases and J 3 bases; bases outside gene matches: 1. CDR3 protein: CASSQGQHYGYTF. In nucleotides, the CDR3 is TGTGCCAGCAGCCAGGGACAGCACTATGGCTACACCTTC.

This clonotype was found a few times. This chain uses TRBV2 with TRBJ1-3; D remains unclear. V gave up 3 bases and J gave up 0 bases, with 9 bases separating them. CDR1 is SNHLY and CDR2 is FYNNEI in the germline V gene. This CDR3 is built from 15 residues. In DNA, the CDR3 is TGTGCCAGCAGTGATCAGGCGATCTCTGGAAACACCATATATTTT. Amino acid sequence: CASSDQAISGNTIYF. Full variable domain (rest looked up from reference TRBV2 and TRBJ1-3): EPEVTQTPSHQVTQMGQEVILRCVPISNHLYFYWYRQILGQKVEFLVSFYNNEISEKSEIFDDQFSVERPDGSNFTLKIRSTKLEDSAMYFCASSDQAISGNTIYFGEGSWLTVV.

This clonotype occurred a few times. The V and J genes are TRBV10-3 and TRBJ2-7, with 7 bases that match TRBD1. The CDR3 has 13 amino acids. Germline V gene sequence: CDR1 ENHRY, CDR2 SYGVKD. J was trimmed by 6 bases and V by 5 bases; bases with no gene match: 7. The CDR3 loop reads CAISQTGMREQYF. The CDR3 DNA is TGTGCCATCAGTCAGACAGGGATGCGCGAGCAGTACTTC.

This clonotype was detected ten times or more. Germline and junction disagree at one end, which may indicate a read error. This chain uses TRBV7-7 with TRBJ1-1; D might be TRBD1 (5 bases). Germline loops: CDR1 SSHAT, CDR2 FNYEAQ (reference sequence). The CDR3 totals 16 residues. CDR3 in amino acids: CASSQDMIFLDTEAFF. The CDR3 DNA reads TGTGCTAGCAGTCAGGACATGATCTTCCTTGACACTGAAGCTTTCTTT.

This clonotype was seen many times. This chain links TRBV12-3 or TRBV12-4 with TRBJ1-1; D gene ambiguous. V was shortened by 3 bases and J by 3 bases, with 8 bases between the two germline ends. The CDR3 loop spans 13 amino acids. In DNA, the CDR3 is TGTGCCAGCAGTTTCGGCGGAGACACTGAAGCTTTCTTT. Residues: CASSFGGDTEAFF.

This clonotype was picked up many times. The chain uses TRBV5-5 and TRBJ1-6; tentatively, D is TRBD1 (5 bases). This CDR3 comprises 13 residues. Germline V gene sequence: CDR1 SGHKS, CDR2 YYEKEE (reference sequence). V was clipped by 6 bases and J by 8 bases, with 12 bases between them. Here the CDR3 reads CASNQQEHSPLHF. The CDR3, as DNA: TGTGCCAGCAACCAACAGGAACATTCACCCCTCCACTTT.

This clonotype came up a few times. V is TRBV24-1 and J is TRBJ2-7, with D possibly being TRBD2 (6 bases). Deletions cut 0 bases from V and 6 bases from J, with 11 bases between. CDR1 is KGHDR and CDR2 is SFDVKD in the germline V gene. The CDR3 consists of 14 residues. Here the CDR3 reads CATSDLRQRAEQYF. The CDR3 DNA reads as TGTGCCACCAGTGATTTGAGGCAGCGGGCCGAGCAGTACTTC.

This sequence joins TRBV7-3 and TRBJ2-3; maybe TRBD2 (7 bases). The germline V gene has CDR1 SGHTA and CDR2 FQGTGA. There are 17 residues in the CDR3. The V end lost 0 bases, the J end lost 2 bases, and 15 bases lay between the germline ends. The CDR3 DNA sequence: TGTGCCAGCAGCTTAACAGGGGCGGGGGCCATCACAGATACGCAGTATTTT. Protein: CASSLTGAGAITDTQYF.

This clonotype was recorded at least ten times. This chain joins TRBV11-2 and TRBJ1-6, with D hard to call. The CDR3 runs to 13 residues. CDR1 is SGHAT, CDR2 FQNNGV, per germline. Between the trimmed V and J ends, which lost 5 bases and 8 bases, there was a span of 10 bases. Here the CDR3 reads CASSMTPDSPLHF. The CDR3 nucleotides read TGTGCCAGCAGCATGACCCCCGATTCACCCCTCCACTTT.

The rearrangement links TRBV5-6 to TRBJ1-4; 7 bases are a match to TRBD1. This CDR3 comprises 17 residues. CDR1 and CDR2 from the germline V gene are SGHDT and YYEEEE. V shed 0 bases, J shed 8 bases, and the junction held 13 bases outside the gene matches. CDR3 in DNA: TGTGCCAGCAGCTTGGTCGCTGGCCTAGGGGGCCAGGAAAAACTGTTTTTT. Translating it yields CASSLVAGLGGQEKLFF.

This chain links TRBV20-1 with TRBJ1-1; 7 positions agree with TRBD1. The CDR3 extends over 13 amino acids. The germline gives CDR1 DFQATT, CDR2 SNEGSKA (reference sequence). J was trimmed by 12 bases and V by 5 bases; bases with no gene match: 15. Here the CDR3 reads CSAGTTTGEGTFF. For the CDR3, the DNA is TGCAGTGCTGGAACCACAACAGGGGAGGGAACTTTCTTT.

This clonotype was seen a single time. The chain is built from TRBV11-2 and TRBJ2-7; D remains unclear. The germline V gene has CDR1 SGHAT and CDR2 FQNNGV. CDR3 length equals 14 residues. Trimming cost V 1 base and J 3 bases, with 10 bases left between them. The CDR3 region is CASSLVVVFYEQYF. The CDR3, as DNA: TGTGCCAGCAGCTTAGTAGTAGTGTTCTACGAGCAGTACTTC.

Ten or more counts support this clonotype. V usage is TRBV10-3 and J usage is TRBJ2-2, with TRBD1 identical over 7 bases. Trimming cost V 6 bases and J 7 bases; bases outside gene matches: 14. Per germline, CDR1 ENHRY and CDR2 SYGVKD. The CDR3 covers 16 residues. This CDR3 is CAISRDRAGQDGELFF. Written as DNA, the CDR3 is TGTGCCATCAGCAGAGACAGGGCGGGTCAGGACGGGGAGCTGTTTTTT.

This clonotype was seen ten or more times. J is TRBJ2-7 and V is TRBV19, with 7 nucleotides matching TRBD2. This CDR3 comprises 15 residues. The germline V gene has CDR1 LNHDA and CDR2 SQIVND (reference sequence). V gave up 5 bases and J gave up 0 bases; unmatched junction bases: 7. The CDR3 bases are TGTGCCAGTAGTTTGGGCGGCGGGAGCTCCTACGAGCAGTACTTC. It is translated as CASSLGGGSSYEQYF.

In this sample, this clonotype turned up many times. The chain uses TRBV7-9 and TRBJ2-5; D unclear. The CDR3 has 16 amino acids. The V gene's germline CDR1 is SEHNR and CDR2 FQNEAQ (reference sequence). V was pared by 0 bases and J by 2 bases, with 13 bases between. In nucleotides, the CDR3 is TGTGCCAGCAGCTTAGCCGATTTCGGAGAACAAGAGACCCAGTACTTC. Its protein is CASSLADFGEQETQYF.

This clonotype was seen once. V gene TRBV4-2 combines with J gene TRBJ2-3; TRBD2 matches 7 bases. Germline-derived CDR1 and CDR2 are LGHNA and YNFKEQ. Trimming cost V 3 bases and J 3 bases; bases outside gene matches: 9. The CDR3 consists of 16 residues. The CDR3 reads CASSQLQGAGTDTQYF. The DNA of the CDR3 is TGTGCCAGCAGCCAGCTGCAGGGAGCGGGGACAGATACGCAGTATTTT.

This rearrangement joins TRBV27 to TRBJ1-1; 11 nucleotides agree with TRBD1. The CDR3 has 17 amino acids. CDR1 and CDR2 from the germline V gene are MNHEY and SMNVEV (reference sequence). With 5 bases clipped from V and 6 bases from J, the junction kept 14 bases outside the gene matches. The CDR3 coding sequence is TGTGCCAGCAGTGGGGACAGGGGGATCCCAGGCAGCGCTGAAGCTTTCTTT. Protein: CASSGDRGIPGSAEAFF.

The chain couples TRBV5-1 to TRBJ1-1, with D perhaps TRBD1 (5 bases). Trimming removed 2 bases at V and 7 bases at J, with 15 bases between. The CDR3 is 14 amino acids. Per germline, CDR1 SGHRS and CDR2 YFSETQ. The CDR3 sequence is CASSFTGRSYEAFF. DNA of the CDR3: TGCGCCAGCAGCTTCACAGGCAGGTCTTATGAAGCTTTCTTT.

This clonotype occurred a few times. V usage is TRBV6-5 and J usage is TRBJ1-3; D is unclear. CDR3 size: 15 residues. Germline V gene lookup returns CDR1 MNHEY and CDR2 SVGAGI. V was trimmed by 7 bases and J by 0 bases, leaving 13 bases between them. CDR3: CASTLGGYSGNTIYF. The CDR3 nucleotides are TGTGCCAGCACCTTGGGCGGCTACTCTGGAAACACCATATATTTT.

There are a few counts of this clonotype. The rearrangement links TRBV29-1 to TRBJ1-1, with D possibly matching TRBD1 (5 bases). The V gene lost 3 bases and the J gene lost 11 bases, with 7 bases spanning the gap. This CDR3 has 9 residues. Germline V gene data show CDR1 as SQVTM and CDR2 as ANQGSEA. CDR3 loop: CSVDRDAFF. CDR3 DNA sequence: TGCAGCGTTGACAGGGACGCTTTCTTT.

This clonotype appeared many times. The chain links TRBV7-2 to TRBJ2-7, with D possibly matching TRBD1 (7 bases). The length of the CDR3 is 16 residues. Germline lookup yields CDR1 SGHTA and CDR2 FQGNSA. The V end was cut by 5 bases, the J end by 3 bases, with 20 bases between. CDR3 loop: CASSLGPTGRIYEQYF. CDR3 DNA sequence: TGTGCCAGCAGCCTAGGCCCGACAGGGAGGATCTACGAGCAGTACTTC.

This clonotype was counted at least ten times. This sequence joins TRBV2 and TRBJ1-3; 9 bases are shared with TRBD1. With 8 bases clipped from V and 1 base from J, the junction kept 12 bases outside the gene matches. This CDR3 has 17 amino acids. Germline CDR1 SNHLY, CDR2 FYNNEI. The CDR3 here is CASGAGTGTSSGNTIYF. As DNA, the CDR3 is TGTGCCAGCGGAGCCGGGACAGGGACGTCATCTGGAAACACCATATATTTT.

The sample holds a few counts of this clonotype. The chain combines TRBV5-5 with TRBJ1-4, with D perhaps TRBD1 (6 bases). Trimming pared 4 bases from V and 3 bases from J, leaving 19 bases between. The CDR3 length is 17 residues. The germline gives CDR1 SGHKS, CDR2 YYEKEE (reference sequence). The CDR3 DNA is TGTGCCAGCAGCCACGGGGGACATTTTGGGGCTAATGAAAAACTGTTTTTT. Its protein product is CASSHGGHFGANEKLFF.

This clonotype was seen at least ten times. The V and J genes are TRBV5-1 and TRBJ1-1; maybe TRBD1 (5 bases). The CDR3 is 14 residues long. Between the trimmed V and J ends, which lost 0 bases and 3 bases, there was a span of 9 bases. Germline V gives CDR1 SGHRS, CDR2 YFSETQ. CDR3 loop: CASSLDRGDTEAFF. DNA of the CDR3: TGCGCCAGCAGCTTGGATCGGGGGGACACTGAAGCTTTCTTT.

This clonotype was recorded many times. V and J are TRBV12-3 or TRBV12-4 and TRBJ1-5; no firm D call. V lost 6 bases to trimming and J lost 9 bases, with 12 bases between them. The CDR3 covers 12 residues. CDR3 protein: CASSPPRLPQHF. For the CDR3, the DNA is TGTGCCAGCAGCCCCCCCCGATTGCCCCAGCATTTT.

In this sample, this clonotype turned up many times. The chain uses TRBV5-1 and TRBJ2-3; the match to TRBD1 covers 7 bases. Germline assignment: CDR1 SGHRS and CDR2 YFSETQ. The CDR3 has 16 residues. V was clipped by 3 bases and J by 3 bases; unmatched bases: 10. In DNA form, the CDR3 reads TGCGCCAGCAGCTCCTCCTGGGACAGCCGGACAGATACGCAGTATTTT. This codes for CASSSSWDSRTDTQYF.

This clonotype occurred many times. The chain is built from TRBV11-2 and TRBJ1-1; 9 bases are shared with TRBD1. This CDR3 contains 15 residues. The J segment lost 1 base and the V segment lost 3 bases, leaving 3 bases of the junction unmatched. Germline lookup yields CDR1 SGHAT and CDR2 FQNNGV. Here the CDR3 DNA reads TGTGCCAGCAGCTTGAGGACAGGGGAGAACACTGAAGCTTTCTTT. Its translation is CASSLRTGENTEAFF.

This clonotype came up a few times. The V call is TRBV7-6, the J call TRBJ2-2; tentatively, D is TRBD2 (6 bases). Between the trimmed V and J ends, which lost 1 base and 6 bases, there was a span of 18 bases. The CDR3 length is 17 residues. CDR1 and CDR2 (germline): SGHVS, FNYEAQ. CDR3 loop: CASSLGGDSKAPGELFF. The CDR3 region has the DNA TGTGCCAGCAGCTTAGGAGGGGACTCAAAGGCCCCCGGGGAGCTGTTTTTT.

This clonotype came up a few times. V gene TRBV10-3 combines with J gene TRBJ1-2; D is unresolved. V lost 4 bases and J lost 6, with 9 bases in between. The CDR3 is made up of 12 amino acids. CDR1 and CDR2 from the germline V gene are ENHRY and SYGVKD. The CDR3 spells CAISVDRNGYTF. The CDR3 DNA follows: TGTGCCATCAGTGTTGACCGAAATGGCTACACCTTC.

This clonotype occurred a few times. The CDR3 is CASSPNPGAQAYEQYF. CDR3 sequence (DNA): TGCGCCAGCAGCCCCAACCCAGGGGCCCAAGCCTACGAGCAGTACTTC. This rearrangement joins TRBV5-1 to TRBJ2-7; tentatively, D is TRBD1 (6 bases). CDR3 length: 16 residues. Trimming took off 4 bases at V and 2 bases at J, with 19 bases between the two ends. Germline assignment: CDR1 SGHRS and CDR2 YFSETQ. The variable domain in full, completed from reference TRBV5-1 and TRBJ2-7, reads KAGVTQTPRYLIKTRGQQVTLSCSPISGHRSVSWYQQTPGQGLQFLFEYFSETQRNKGNFPGRFSGRQFSNSRSEMNVSTLELGDSALYLCASSPNPGAQAYEQYFGPGTRLTVT.